This TCR beta chain was captured by sequencing in a study of T cells in Graves' hyperthyroidism and ophthalmopathy (dated by TCRdb to about 2019). Notes on the research overall: Peripheral blood samples were taken at initial diagnosis, before any treatment was given. The 80 to 100 discovery patients were randomly divided into training and test sets at a 7:3 ratio. According to the paper, TCR Vbeta CDR3 sequencing was carried out on 135 peripheral blood samples, which came from some 41 ophthalmopathy, around 74 hyperthyroidism and approximately 17 progressor patients. TCR V-J signatures able to tell the groups apart were searched for in a discovery cohort of approximately 95 patients, of whom roughly 42 had Graves' ophthalmopathy and about 60 had stable Graves' hyperthyroidism. An independent validation cohort of 18 to 20 hyperthyroidism patients and roughly 16 patients who later progressed to ophthalmopathy tested prospective prediction of ophthalmopathy. The study also compared thyroid tissue and blood T-cell repertoires from roughly 6 Graves' hyperthyroidism patients. After blood sampling, hyperthyroidism patients were treated with methimazole at a starting dose of 30 mg daily, and ophthalmopathy patients were treated with high-dose intravenous methylprednisolone.

In its sample, this clonotype was seen many times. What this receptor recognizes is not known. The sample holds no much larger clone one base away, and base qualities are not on file. Amplification of TCR beta CDR3 regions was carried out from RNA transcripts. For the first round of RT-PCR on the TCR CDR3, the HTBI primer set was used together with the Qiagen OneStep RT-PCR kit. Libraries were constructed in a second round of multiplex PCR, after which size selection and purification were performed. The libraries were sequenced on an Illumina HiSeq2000 using paired-end 100 bp reads. Under the source paper's analysis protocol: SOAPnuke was used to process the raw data, throwing out any read that contained adapters or uncalled bases, had a mean Phred below 15, or lacked an exact constant-primer or identifier match. High-quality paired reads were merged using COPE v1.2.5, and each unique nucleotide sequence was defined as a clonotype. MiTCR v1.1 was used to align clonotypes to the IMGT TRBV, TRBD and TRBJ reference segments. Analysis was restricted to V-J combinations with a frequency above 0.0001, which covered about 99% of repertoires. A TCS score was defined as the ratio of F50 (clonal expansion) to E x V (chaos), with BLOSUM62-based TCRdist applied between CDR3 peptides within each V-J. Welch's t-statistics and random forest reduced some 510 V-J features to roughly 13, which were used in a naive Bayes classifier (R e1071). TCRdb applied fastp at Q25 and MiXCR to the public reads, then kept only in-frame beta chains. Each entry is one CDR3 protein sequence, shown with its most common DNA and genes. The V and J calls and clone size are TCRdb's, not the authors'. Recorded for this sample are about 410,000 distinct CDR3 sequences; roughly 15% of them occurred a single time. Clones ranked in the top ten supply 13% of the sample.

The CDR3 measures 14 amino acids from cysteine to phenylalanine. The kept DNA is CDR3 alone, 42 bases in frame from the first base. V loses 6 bases, J loses 2 bases, and the germline ends lie 13 bases apart. The research as a whole found: In validation, the model predicted progression to ophthalmopathy with approximately 71% sensitivity and over 72% specificity, a median of around six months before onset. Most expanded thyroid clonotypes (frequency above 0.001) were also detected in blood, suggesting blood repertoires may reflect thyroid immune responses. A 13 V-J signature model separated ophthalmopathy from stable hyperthyroidism, with 87.88% sensitivity and approximately 81% specificity in cross-validation and 80%/75% in testing. No statistical method was used to fix the sample size in advance, and group allocation was not hidden from the investigators.

Ophthalmopathy patients had moderately to severely active disease, Clinical Activity Score of at least 3, NOSPECS grade of at least 4, and duration under 3 months. Any patient with an uncontrolled infection, another autoimmune disease, pregnancy or lactation was excluded. Clinical symptoms, serum thyroxine and TRAb, thyroid ultrasound, and orbital computed tomography formed the basis for the diagnoses. PBMCs were separated from roughly 10 ml of fresh peripheral blood using Ficoll-Paque density gradient centrifugation. Total RNA was extracted using Trizol reagent, and RNA quality was assessed on an Agilent 2100 Bioanalyzer.

The TCR originated in a man between 18 and 29 years old with Graves' ophthalmopathy. The rearranged segments are TRBV12-3 or TRBV12-4 and TRBJ2-5, with the D segment identity uncertain. Specimen: blood. The CDR3 has the sequence CASSRVGVQETQYF. The sequence in DNA is TGTGCCAGCAGCCGCGTTGGGGTGCAAGAGACCCAGTACTTC.